The T cell receptor (beta chain) under discussion was sequenced for a study of blood T cell repertoires in COVID-19. Looking at the study overall: Some COVID-19 samples were acute and others convalescent; all came from the United States, Italy and Spain. Sources were T cells, B-cell-depleted T cells, or PBMCs; the material itself was cDNA or gDNA.

Per the original methods: Cell counts per sample came from amplifying reference gene primers. This table comes from immunoSEQ multiplex PCR, and its TCRdb copy is limited to in-frame clones, with some not included. For V, J and clone size, that table is used; D and trimming come from the DNA. The sample carries about 230,000 clones, 70% to 90% recorded once. Seattle researchers signed up patients amid active infection and tracked them longitudinally. The CDR3 is 15 residues long. V shed 0 bases, J shed 3 bases, and the junction held 5 bases outside the gene matches. The germline V gene has CDR1 LGHNA and CDR2 YSLEER.

The chain employs TRBV4-3 and TRBJ2-7; TRBD1 matches 7 bases. The source of this sequence is a middle-aged man with COVID-19, enrolled during active disease. The material sequenced was peripheral blood. DNA of the CDR3: TGCGCCAGCAGCCAAGATAGTCAGGGGGTCTACGAGCAGTACTTC. Translated: CASSQDSQGVYEQYF.